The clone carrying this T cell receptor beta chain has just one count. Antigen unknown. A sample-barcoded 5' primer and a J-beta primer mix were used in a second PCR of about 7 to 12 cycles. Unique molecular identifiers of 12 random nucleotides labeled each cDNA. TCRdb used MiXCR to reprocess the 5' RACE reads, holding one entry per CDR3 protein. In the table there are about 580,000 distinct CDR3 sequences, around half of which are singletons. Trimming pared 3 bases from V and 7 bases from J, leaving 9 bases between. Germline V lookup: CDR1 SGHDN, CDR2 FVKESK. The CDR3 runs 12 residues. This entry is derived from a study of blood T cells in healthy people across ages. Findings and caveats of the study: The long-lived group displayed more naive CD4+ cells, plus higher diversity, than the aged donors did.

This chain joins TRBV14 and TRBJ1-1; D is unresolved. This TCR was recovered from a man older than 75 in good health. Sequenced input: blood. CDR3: CASSHSYGEAFF. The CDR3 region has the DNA TGTGCCAGCAGCCACTCATACGGTGAAGCTTTCTTT.